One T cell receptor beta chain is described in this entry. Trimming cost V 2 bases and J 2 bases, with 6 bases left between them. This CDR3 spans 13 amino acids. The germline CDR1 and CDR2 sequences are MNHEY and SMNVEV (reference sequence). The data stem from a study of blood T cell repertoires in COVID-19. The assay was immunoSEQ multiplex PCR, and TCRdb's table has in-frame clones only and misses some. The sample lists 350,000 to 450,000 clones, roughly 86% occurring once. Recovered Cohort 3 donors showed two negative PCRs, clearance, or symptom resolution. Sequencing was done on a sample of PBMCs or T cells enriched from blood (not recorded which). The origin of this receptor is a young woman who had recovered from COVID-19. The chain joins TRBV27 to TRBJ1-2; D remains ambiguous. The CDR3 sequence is CASSLTVNYGYTF. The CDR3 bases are TGTGCCAGCAGTTTAACAGTCAACTATGGCTACACCTTC.